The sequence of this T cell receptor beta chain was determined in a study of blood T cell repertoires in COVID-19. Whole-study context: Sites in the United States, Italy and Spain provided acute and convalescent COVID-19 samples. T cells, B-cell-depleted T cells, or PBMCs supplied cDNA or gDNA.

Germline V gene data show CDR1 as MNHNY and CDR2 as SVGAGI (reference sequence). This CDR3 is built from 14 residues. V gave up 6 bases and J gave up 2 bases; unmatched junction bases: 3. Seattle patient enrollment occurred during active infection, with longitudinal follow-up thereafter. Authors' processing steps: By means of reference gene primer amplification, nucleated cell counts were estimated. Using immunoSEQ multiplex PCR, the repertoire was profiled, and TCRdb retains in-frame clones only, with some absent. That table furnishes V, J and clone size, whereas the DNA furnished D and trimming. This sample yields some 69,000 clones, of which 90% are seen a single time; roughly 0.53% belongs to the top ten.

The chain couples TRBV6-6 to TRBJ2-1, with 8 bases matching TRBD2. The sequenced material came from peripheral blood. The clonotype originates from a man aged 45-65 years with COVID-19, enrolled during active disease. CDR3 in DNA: TGTGCCAGCAGAGGGACTAGTCCCTACAATGAGCAGTTCTTC. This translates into CASRGTSPYNEQFF.